Below are 8 T cell receptor beta chains sequenced from a single sample in a study of blood T cell repertoires in COVID-19. Using immunoSEQ multiplex PCR, the repertoire was profiled, and TCRdb retains in-frame clones only, with some absent. The data contain around 83,000 clones, around 87% of them singletons. Source material: peripheral blood. The origin of the receptors is a man older than 75 with active or convalescent COVID-19.

This clone was counted a single time. The rearrangement links TRBV5-6 to TRBJ1-1; TRBD1 matches 8 bases. J was trimmed by 7 bases and V by 0 bases; bases with no gene match: 8. The length of the CDR3 is 15 residues. Germline CDR1 reads SGHDT; CDR2 reads YYEEEE. CDR3 sequence (DNA): TGTGCCAGCAGCTTGGTTCCGGGACAGGCGATTGAAGCTTTCTTT. It translates to CASSLVPGQAIEAFF.

Details on this clone: Other DNA sequences of this sample code for an identical CDR3. V and J are TRBV12-3 or TRBV12-4 and TRBJ1-5; 7 bases map to TRBD1. This CDR3 has 12 amino acids. V dropped 6 bases and J dropped 7; count of bases not matched to a gene: 3. CDR3 DNA sequence: TGTGCCAGCAGCATACAGGGGCAGCCCCAGCATTTT. Amino acid sequence: CASSIQGQPQHF.

The chain is built from TRBV7-2 and TRBJ1-3; TRBD1 might be the D (5 bases). V dropped 1 base and J dropped 0 bases, with 10 bases sitting between them. The germline V gene has CDR1 SGHTA and CDR2 FQGNSA. The CDR3 runs to 16 residues. CDR3 DNA sequence: TGTGCCAGCAGCTTAGAGGCCCAGGGCTCTGGAAACACCATATATTTT. Its protein is CASSLEAQGSGNTIYF.

The V call is TRBV28, the J call TRBJ2-5; TRBD1 matches 9 bases. CDR3 length: 13 residues. CDR1 is MDHEN, CDR2 SYDVKM, per germline. Trimming removed 4 bases from V and 5 bases from J; junction bases left unmatched: 2. The CDR3 sequence is CASSYRGLETQYF. CDR3 in DNA: TGTGCCAGCAGTTACAGGGGGCTGGAGACCCAGTACTTC.

V usage is TRBV5-5 and J usage is TRBJ1-2, with TRBD1 as a possible D gene (6 bases). Trimming took 4 bases from V and 7 from J, leaving 23 bases between them. The CDR3 extends over 16 amino acids. The V gene's germline CDR1 is SGHKS and CDR2 YYEKEE (reference sequence). Here the CDR3 reads CASSQVGHTLKTGYTF. CDR3 DNA: TGTGCCAGCAGCCAAGTGGGACACACCCTAAAAACTGGCTACACCTTC.

The chain uses TRBV9 and TRBJ1-1, with D uncertain. The V gene's germline CDR1 is SGDLS and CDR2 YYNGEE. V was shortened by 0 bases and J by 0 bases, with 6 bases between the two germline ends. This CDR3 is 14 amino acids long. The DNA of the CDR3 is TGTGCCAGCAGCGTAGACTCCGTGAACACTGAAGCTTTCTTT. This gives the protein CASSVDSVNTEAFF.

The genes are TRBV28 and TRBJ2-2, with a tentative D call TRBD1 (7 bases). Germline CDR1 and CDR2: MDHEN and SYDVKM. The CDR3 spans 15 residues. Trimming took 6 bases from V and 2 from J, leaving 13 bases between them. CDR3 nucleotide sequence: TGTGCCAGCAGGCGGGACAGCCGAAACACCGGGGAGCTGTTTTTT. Translated: CASRRDSRNTGELFF.

This clone was seen just once. The CDR3 nucleotides read TGTGCCAGCAGTCTACTAGACAGGGGAGGTAGCAATCAGCCCCAGCATTTT. It specifies CASSLLDRGGSNQPQHF. V usage is TRBV6-6 and J usage is TRBJ1-5, with 8 positions matching TRBD1. J lost 0 bases, V lost 5 bases, and 9 bases had no gene match. The CDR3 runs to 17 residues. Germline V gene sequence: CDR1 MNHNY, CDR2 SVGAGI (reference sequence).